A selection of T cell receptor beta chains follows, all from one sample in a study of blood T cell repertoires in COVID-19. Here immunoSEQ multiplex PCR was the method, and the copy in TCRdb shows in-frame clones only, minus some. The sample gives about 230,000 clones, more than 65% of which show up once; 7.5% to 9% is in the top ten. Sample: peripheral blood. All receptors come from a woman of 80 years or more with acute or convalescent COVID-19. CDR3s include the opening cysteine and the closing phenylalanine or tryptophan. A D gene is named only where the DNA matches it firmly.

v_gene	j_gene	d_gene	CDR3aa	CDR3nt
TRBV10-3	TRBJ2-5	-	CAISERGRSVETQYF	TGTGCCATCAGTGAACGAGGGAGGTCTGTAGAGACCCAGTACTTC
TRBV23-1	TRBJ2-3	-	CAHPQDISTDTQYF	TGCGCCCATCCGCAGGACATTAGCACAGATACGCAGTATTTT
TRBV3-1/TRBV3-2	TRBJ2-5	TRBD1	CASSQVYLVRGRGETQYF	TGTGCCAGCAGCCAAGTTTATCTAGTCAGGGGGCGCGGGGAGACCCAGTACTTC
TRBV5-1	TRBJ2-1	-	CASSQPSAGEQFF	TGCGCCAGCAGTCAGCCTAGCGCGGGTGAGCAGTTCTTC
TRBV28	TRBJ1-3	-	CASSTQDIPTGNTIYF	TGTGCCAGCAGCACCCAGGACATTCCGACGGGAAACACCATATATTTT
TRBV18	TRBJ1-4	-	CASSPTPGTEGKLFF	TGTGCCAGCTCGCCCACACCCGGGACGGAGGGGAAACTGTTTTTT
TRBV11-1	TRBJ1-3	-	CASSFQTGNTIYF	TGTGCCAGCAGCTTCCAGACTGGAAACACCATATATTTT
TRBV6-6	TRBJ2-3	-	CASSYQGGTDTQYF	TGTGCCAGCAGTTACCAGGGCGGCACAGATACGCAGTATTTT
TRBV15	TRBJ1-1	-	CATSREFVPEAFF	TGTGCCACCAGTAGGGAGTTTGTCCCTGAAGCTTTCTTT
TRBV21-1	TRBJ1-2	-	CASHPSKEGQGGRNYGYTF	TGTGCCAGCCACCCCAGCAAAGAGGGACAGGGAGGACGTAACTATGGCTACACCTTC
TRBV12-5	TRBJ2-7	TRBD1	CASGLGTGSKRKEYF	TGTGCTAGTGGTTTGGGGACAGGGTCTAAACGAAAGGAGTACTTC